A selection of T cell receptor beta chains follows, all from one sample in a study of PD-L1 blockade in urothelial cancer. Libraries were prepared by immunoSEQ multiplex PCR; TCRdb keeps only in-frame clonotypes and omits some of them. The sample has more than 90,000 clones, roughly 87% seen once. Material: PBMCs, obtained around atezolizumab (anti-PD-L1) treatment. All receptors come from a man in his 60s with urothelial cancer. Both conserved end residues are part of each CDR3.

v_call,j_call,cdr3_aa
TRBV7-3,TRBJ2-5,CASSLYRGETQYF
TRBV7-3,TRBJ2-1,CASSLDGLYNEQFF
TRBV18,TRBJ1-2,CASSPLGQNYGYTF
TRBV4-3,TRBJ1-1,CASSQKEGTEAFF
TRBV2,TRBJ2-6,CASSLTNNRGLGANVLTF
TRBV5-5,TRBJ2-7,CASSLGLAGSEQYF
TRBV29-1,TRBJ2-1,CSVVTGGLNEQFF
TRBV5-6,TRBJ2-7,CASSTGTGFHEQYF
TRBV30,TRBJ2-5,CAWSVGTVQETQYF
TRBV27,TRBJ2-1,CASSLPRGSYNEQFF
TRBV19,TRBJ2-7,CASSLTGAISYEQYF
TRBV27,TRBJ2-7,CASSRTPLTYEQYF
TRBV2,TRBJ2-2,CASTPIRGELFF
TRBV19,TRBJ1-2,CARNSQGARSGYTF
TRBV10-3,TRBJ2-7,CAISESWGQGRGEVEQYF
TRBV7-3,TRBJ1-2,CASSLANNYGYTF
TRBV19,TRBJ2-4,CASSSQENIQYF
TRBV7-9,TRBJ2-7,CASSFGQGAGEQYF